This T cell receptor beta chain was recovered during a study of blood T cells in healthy people across ages (dated by TCRdb to the mid-2010s). Concerning the study at large: In model experiments, template switching captured roughly one uniquely barcoded TCR beta cDNA molecule for every two T cells. The study measured age-related changes in TCR beta repertoire diversity using deep sequencing normalized with unique cDNA molecular identifiers. The donors were divided into four age groups: young (average approximately 16 years), middle-aged (over 35), aged (approximately 62) and long-lived (around 87). To avoid experimental bias, donors of different ages were spread randomly across the sequencing lanes. For two donors (one aged 18 to 30 and one aged 80 or older), the study analyzed two additional independent replicas of 1 million unique cDNA reads from the same blood draw.

Overall study outcomes, separate from this receptor: Bulk unsorted PBMC profiling prevented conclusive comparison of naive and antigen-experienced compartments. Compared with the aged group, the long-lived group had more naive CD4+ T cells, fewer expanded clones and increased TCR diversity, suggesting age selection. Donor CMV infection status was unknown, potentially confounding age-related changes in expanded clonotypes. Observed TCR beta diversity per million T cells fell roughly linearly with age, and a significant reduction was already apparent by age roughly 40. The percentage of naive T cells measured by flow cytometry correlated strongly with observed TCR beta diversity. Estimates of total diversity based on one million sequenced T cells were regarded as lower bounds and as underestimates.

The library was produced with 5' RACE. Sequencing was carried out with an Illumina HiSeq 2500. A second PCR of roughly 7 to 12 cycles was run with a J-beta primer mix and a sample-barcoded 5' primer. A unique molecular identifier was introduced onto each TCR beta cDNA molecule by a template-switch 5' adaptor carrying 12 random nucleotides. At least 2.5 million CDR3-containing paired-end reads were obtained from each sample. The Mint cDNA synthesis kit, primed by a TRBC-specific oligonucleotide, was used to synthesize first-strand cDNA from all RNA. After uracil-DNA glycosylase treatment, a first 18-cycle PCR used universal primers M1SS and BC2_uni_R on all cDNA. As for how the authors treated the data: For normalization, 1 million high-quality reads were randomly selected from each sample, with every read carrying a distinct molecular identifier. Reads with shared molecular identifiers were discarded instead of being binned into consensus sequences. MiTCR, run with a Q25 quality threshold and the strictest error-elimination algorithm, handled CDR3 identification, clonotype clustering and error correction. A nonparametric unseen species model with Euler transformation was used to estimate lower-bound total TCR beta diversity. The public sequencing data were trimmed at Q25 with fastp and processed into clonotypes with MiXCR by TCRdb, which kept only in-frame beta chains. A single entry per CDR3 protein holds the most common genes and DNA from its merged rows. The V and J calls and clone size are TCRdb's, not the authors'. Present in this sample are about 1 million distinct CDR3 sequences, around 45% of which were seen just once. Together, the top ten hold under 20% of the sample.

In this sample, this clonotype turned up many times. Its antigen target is currently unknown. No quality values exist for individual bases; no much larger clone is one base distant. The germline V gene gives CDR1 as SGHDT and CDR2 as YYEEEE. Relative to germline, V is missing 4 bases and J is missing 4 bases, with 10 bases of the junction outside any gene match. The CDR3 goes from the cysteine to the phenylalanine over 15 residues. The kept DNA is CDR3 alone, 45 bases in frame from the first base. The donors were some 36 Caucasian individuals from Russia, aged roughly 6 to 100 years, who were systemically healthy. Ten milliliters of peripheral blood were drawn from each donor into EDTA-treated Vacutainer tubes. PBMCs were isolated by Ficoll-Paque density-gradient centrifugation, with at least 6 million obtained per sample. Total RNA, at least 5 micrograms per sample, was extracted from PBMCs with Trizol reagent. The percentages of naive CD45RAhigh/CD27high T cells were determined by flow cytometry on a PBMC aliquot from every donor.

The clonotype comes from a woman aged 60 to 75 in good health. Sequenced input: blood. The V and J segments used are TRBV5-6 and TRBJ2-5, and TRBD2 matches 7 of the central bases. The CDR3: CASSGKRDFGETQYF. The DNA reads as follows: TGTGCCAGCAGCGGTAAGCGGGACTTTGGAGAGACCCAGTACTTC.